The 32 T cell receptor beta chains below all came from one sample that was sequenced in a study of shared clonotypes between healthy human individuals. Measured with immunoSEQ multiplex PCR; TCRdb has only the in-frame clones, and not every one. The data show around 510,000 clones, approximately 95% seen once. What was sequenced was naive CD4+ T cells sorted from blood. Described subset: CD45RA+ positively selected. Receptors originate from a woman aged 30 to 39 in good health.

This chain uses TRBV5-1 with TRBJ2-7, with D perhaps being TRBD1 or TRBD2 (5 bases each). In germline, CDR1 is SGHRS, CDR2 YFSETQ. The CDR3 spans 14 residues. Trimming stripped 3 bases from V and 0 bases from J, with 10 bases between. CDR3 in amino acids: CASSSGTHSYEQYF. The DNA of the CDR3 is TGCGCCAGCAGCTCCGGGACCCACTCCTACGAGCAGTACTTC.

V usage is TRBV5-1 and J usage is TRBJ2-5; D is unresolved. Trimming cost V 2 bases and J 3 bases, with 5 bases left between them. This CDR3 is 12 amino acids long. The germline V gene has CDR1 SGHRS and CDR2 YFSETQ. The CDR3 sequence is CASSLGEETQYF. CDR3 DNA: TGCGCCAGCAGCTTAGGAGAAGAGACCCAGTACTTC.

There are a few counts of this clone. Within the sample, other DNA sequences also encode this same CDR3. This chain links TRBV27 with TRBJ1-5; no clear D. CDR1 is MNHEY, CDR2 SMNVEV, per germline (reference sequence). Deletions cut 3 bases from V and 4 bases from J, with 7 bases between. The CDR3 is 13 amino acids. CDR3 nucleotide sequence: TGTGCCAGCAGTTTGAACGGTAATCAGCCCCAGCATTTT. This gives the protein CASSLNGNQPQHF.

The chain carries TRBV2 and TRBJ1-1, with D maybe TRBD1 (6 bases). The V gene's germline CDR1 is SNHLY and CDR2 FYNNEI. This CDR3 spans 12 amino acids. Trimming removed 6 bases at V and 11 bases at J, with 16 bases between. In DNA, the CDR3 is TGTGCCAGCAGGGATGTGGACAGCTTTGCTTTCTTT. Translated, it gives CASRDVDSFAFF.

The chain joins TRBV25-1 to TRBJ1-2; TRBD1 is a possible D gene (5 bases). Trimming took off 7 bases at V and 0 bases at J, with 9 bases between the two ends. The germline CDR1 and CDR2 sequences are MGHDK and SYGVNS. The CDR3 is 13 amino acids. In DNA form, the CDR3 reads TGTGCCAGCACACAGGAGCCTAACTATGGCTACACCTTC. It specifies CASTQEPNYGYTF.

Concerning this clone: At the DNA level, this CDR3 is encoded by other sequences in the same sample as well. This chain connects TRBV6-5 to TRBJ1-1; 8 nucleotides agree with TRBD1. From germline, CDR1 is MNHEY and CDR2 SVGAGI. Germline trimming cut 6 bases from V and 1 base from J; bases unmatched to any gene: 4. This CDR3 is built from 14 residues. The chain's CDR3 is CASSHGTGNTEAFF. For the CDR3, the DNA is TGTGCCAGCAGCCACGGGACAGGGAACACTGAAGCTTTCTTT.

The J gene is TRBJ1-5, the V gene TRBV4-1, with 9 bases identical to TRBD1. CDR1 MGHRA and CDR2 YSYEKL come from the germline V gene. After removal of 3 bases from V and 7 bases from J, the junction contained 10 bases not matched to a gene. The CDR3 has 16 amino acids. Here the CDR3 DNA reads TGCGCCAGCAGCCAGGAGGCCCGGACAGGGGACCAGCCCCAGCATTTT. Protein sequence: CASSQEARTGDQPQHF.

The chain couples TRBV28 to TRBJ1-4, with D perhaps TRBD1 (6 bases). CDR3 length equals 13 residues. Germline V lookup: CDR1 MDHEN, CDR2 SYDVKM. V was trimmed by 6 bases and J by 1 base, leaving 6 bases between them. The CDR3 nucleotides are TGTGCCAGCAGGGACAGAACTAATGAAAAACTGTTTTTT. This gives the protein CASRDRTNEKLFF.

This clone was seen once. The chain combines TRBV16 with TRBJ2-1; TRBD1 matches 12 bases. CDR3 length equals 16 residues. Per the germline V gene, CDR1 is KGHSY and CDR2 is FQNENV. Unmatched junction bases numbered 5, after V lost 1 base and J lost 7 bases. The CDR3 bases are TGTGCCAGCAGCCAATTGGGGACAGGGGGCTCGAATGAGCAGTTCTTC. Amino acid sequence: CASSQLGTGGSNEQFF.

CDR3 nucleotide sequence: TGTGCCAGCAGCTTAGCGGGACAAGGCCCCCAGAATGAGCAGTTCTTC. This gives the protein CASSLAGQGPQNEQFF. The rearrangement joins TRBV7-7 to TRBJ2-1, with D perhaps matching TRBD1 (6 bases). Trimming pared 0 bases from V and 7 bases from J, leaving 16 bases between. The germline V gene has CDR1 SSHAT and CDR2 FNYEAQ (reference sequence). This CDR3 is 16 amino acids long.

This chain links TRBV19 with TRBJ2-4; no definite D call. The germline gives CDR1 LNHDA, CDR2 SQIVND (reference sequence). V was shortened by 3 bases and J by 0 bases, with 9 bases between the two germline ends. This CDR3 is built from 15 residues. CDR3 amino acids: CASSISELAKNIQYF. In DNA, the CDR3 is TGTGCCAGTAGTATCTCCGAGCTAGCCAAAAACATTCAGTACTTC.

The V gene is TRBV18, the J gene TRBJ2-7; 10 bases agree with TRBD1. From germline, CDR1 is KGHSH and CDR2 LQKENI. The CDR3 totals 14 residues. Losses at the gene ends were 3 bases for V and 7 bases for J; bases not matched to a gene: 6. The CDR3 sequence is CASSPGQGSREQYF. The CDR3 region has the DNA TGTGCCAGCTCACCGGGACAGGGGAGTCGGGAGCAGTACTTC.

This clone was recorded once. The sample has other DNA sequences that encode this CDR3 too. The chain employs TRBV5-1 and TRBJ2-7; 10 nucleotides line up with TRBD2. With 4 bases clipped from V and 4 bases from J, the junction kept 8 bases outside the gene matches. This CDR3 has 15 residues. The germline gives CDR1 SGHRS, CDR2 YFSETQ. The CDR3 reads CASSLGLAGAYEQYF. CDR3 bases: TGCGCCAGCAGCCTTGGGCTAGCGGGAGCATACGAGCAGTACTTC.

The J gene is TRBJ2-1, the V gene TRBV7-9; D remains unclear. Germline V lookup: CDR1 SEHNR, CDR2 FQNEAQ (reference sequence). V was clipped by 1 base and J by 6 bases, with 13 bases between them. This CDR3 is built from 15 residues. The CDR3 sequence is CASSLVVSPPNEQFF. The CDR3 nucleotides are TGTGCCAGCAGCTTAGTGGTTTCCCCCCCCAATGAGCAGTTCTTC.

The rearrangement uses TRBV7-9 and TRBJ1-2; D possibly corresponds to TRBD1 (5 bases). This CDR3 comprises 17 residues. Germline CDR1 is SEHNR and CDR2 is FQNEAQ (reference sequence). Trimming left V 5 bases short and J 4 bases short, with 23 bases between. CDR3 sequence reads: CASSRVPDSYRVYGYTF. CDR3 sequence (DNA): TGTGCCAGCAGCCGCGTCCCCGACAGCTACCGCGTCTATGGCTACACCTTC.

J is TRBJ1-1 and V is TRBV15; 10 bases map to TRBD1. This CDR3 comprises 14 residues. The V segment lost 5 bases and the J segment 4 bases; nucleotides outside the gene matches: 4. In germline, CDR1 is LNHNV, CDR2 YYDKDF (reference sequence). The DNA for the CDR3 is TGTGCCACCAGCCTAGACAGGGGGCCCACTGAAGCTTTCTTT. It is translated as CATSLDRGPTEAFF.

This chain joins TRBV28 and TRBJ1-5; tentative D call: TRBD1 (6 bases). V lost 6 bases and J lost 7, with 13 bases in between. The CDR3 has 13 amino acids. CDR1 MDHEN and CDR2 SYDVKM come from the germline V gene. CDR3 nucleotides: TGTGCCAGCAGACGACAGGAGTTCCAGCCCCAGCATTTT. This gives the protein CASRRQEFQPQHF.

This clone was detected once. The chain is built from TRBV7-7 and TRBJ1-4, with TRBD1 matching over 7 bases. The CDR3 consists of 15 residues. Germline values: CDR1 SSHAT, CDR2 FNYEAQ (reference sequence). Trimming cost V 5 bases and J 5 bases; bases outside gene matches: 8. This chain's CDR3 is CASSPGTDPNEKLFF. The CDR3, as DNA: TGTGCCAGCAGCCCTGGGACAGACCCCAATGAAAAACTGTTTTTT.

CDR3 sequence reads: CSARVGSETDTQYF. The DNA of the CDR3 is TGCAGCGCCCGAGTTGGGTCGGAGACAGATACGCAGTATTTT. J is TRBJ2-3 and V is TRBV29-1; no definite D call. There are 14 residues in the CDR3. V gave up 7 bases and J gave up 3 bases, with 17 bases separating them. Germline lookup yields CDR1 SQVTM and CDR2 ANQGSEA.

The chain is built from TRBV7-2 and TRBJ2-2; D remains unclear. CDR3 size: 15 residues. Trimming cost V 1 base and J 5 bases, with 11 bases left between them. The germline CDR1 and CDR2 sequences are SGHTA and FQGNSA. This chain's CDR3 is CASSLGPAPTGELFF. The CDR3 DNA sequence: TGTGCCAGCAGCTTAGGTCCCGCACCGACCGGGGAGCTGTTTTTT.

This CDR3 reads CAIMAGQGYEQYF. CDR3 nucleotides: TGTGCCATCATGGCGGGACAGGGCTACGAGCAGTACTTC. The chain employs TRBV10-3 and TRBJ2-7; 9 nucleotides line up with TRBD1. CDR1 is ENHRY and CDR2 is SYGVKD in the germline V gene. Losses at the gene ends were 7 bases for V and 3 bases for J; bases not matched to a gene: 4. The CDR3 runs to 13 residues.

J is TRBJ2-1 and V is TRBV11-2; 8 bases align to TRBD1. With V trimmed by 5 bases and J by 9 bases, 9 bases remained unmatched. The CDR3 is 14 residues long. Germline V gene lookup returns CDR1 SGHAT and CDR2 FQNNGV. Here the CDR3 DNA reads TGTGCCAGCAGCCCGACAGGGGACCTGCCTGAGCAGTTCTTC. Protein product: CASSPTGDLPEQFF.

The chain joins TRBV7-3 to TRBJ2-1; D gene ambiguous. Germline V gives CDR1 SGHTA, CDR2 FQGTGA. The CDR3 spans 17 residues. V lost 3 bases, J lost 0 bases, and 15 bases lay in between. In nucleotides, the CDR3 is TGTGCCAGCAGCTTGATGGGGATACAGAGCTCCTACAATGAGCAGTTCTTC. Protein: CASSLMGIQSSYNEQFF.

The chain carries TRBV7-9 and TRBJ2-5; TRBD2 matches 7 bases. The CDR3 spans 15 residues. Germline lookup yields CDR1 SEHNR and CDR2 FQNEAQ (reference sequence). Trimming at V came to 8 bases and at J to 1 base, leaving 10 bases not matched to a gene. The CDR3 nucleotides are TGTGCCAGCGGCCGCCAGGCTAGCGGCCAAGAGACCCAGTACTTC. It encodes CASGRQASGQETQYF.

The CDR3 protein is CASSQSPGQGILEQYF. The CDR3 region has the DNA TGTGCCAGCAGCCAATCCCCGGGACAGGGTATCCTCGAGCAGTACTTC. V is TRBV4-2 and J is TRBJ2-7; TRBD1 agrees at 9 bases. Germline values: CDR1 LGHNA, CDR2 YNFKEQ. The CDR3 totals 16 residues. Trimming took 2 bases from V and 6 from J; bases not matched to a gene: 11.

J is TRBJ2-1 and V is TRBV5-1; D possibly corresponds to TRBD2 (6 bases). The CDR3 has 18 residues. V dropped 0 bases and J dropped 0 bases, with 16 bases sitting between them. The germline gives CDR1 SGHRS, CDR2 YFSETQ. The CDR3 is CASSLEGGLLSSYNEQFF. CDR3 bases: TGCGCCAGCAGCTTGGAAGGAGGACTACTTAGCTCCTACAATGAGCAGTTCTTC.

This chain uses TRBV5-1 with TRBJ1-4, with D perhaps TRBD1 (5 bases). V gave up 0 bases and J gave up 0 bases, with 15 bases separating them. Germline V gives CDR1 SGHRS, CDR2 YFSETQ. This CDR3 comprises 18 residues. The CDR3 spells CASSLVGRVDPTNEKLFF. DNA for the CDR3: TGCGCCAGCAGCTTGGTGGGCAGGGTAGACCCAACTAATGAAAAACTGTTTTTT.

DNA of the CDR3: TGTGCCAGCATGCCAGGGGAGGCTAATGAAAAACTGTTTTTT. This translates into CASMPGEANEKLFF. The chain combines TRBV28 with TRBJ1-4, with D possibly TRBD1 on 6 matching bases. CDR1 and CDR2 (germline): MDHEN, SYDVKM. Deletions cut 7 bases from V and 3 bases from J, with 12 bases between. CDR3 length: 14 amino acids.

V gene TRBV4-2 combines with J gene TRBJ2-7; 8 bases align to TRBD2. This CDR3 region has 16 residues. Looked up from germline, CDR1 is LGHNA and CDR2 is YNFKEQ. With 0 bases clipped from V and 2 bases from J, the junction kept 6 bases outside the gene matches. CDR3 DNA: TGTGCCAGCAGCCAAGAGGGCAGCGGGAGACCCTACGAGCAGTACTTC. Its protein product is CASSQEGSGRPYEQYF.

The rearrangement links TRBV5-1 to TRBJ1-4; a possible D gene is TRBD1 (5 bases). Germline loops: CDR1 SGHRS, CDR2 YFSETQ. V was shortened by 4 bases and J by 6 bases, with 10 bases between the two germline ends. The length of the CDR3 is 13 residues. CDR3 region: CASSRGKDEKLFF. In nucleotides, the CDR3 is TGCGCCAGCAGCAGGGGTAAGGATGAAAAACTGTTTTTT. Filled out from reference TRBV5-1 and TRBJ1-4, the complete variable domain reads KAGVTQTPRYLIKTRGQQVTLSCSPISGHRSVSWYQQTPGQGLQFLFEYFSETQRNKGNFPGRFSGRQFSNSRSEMNVSTLELGDSALYLCASSRGKDEKLFFGSGTQLSVL.

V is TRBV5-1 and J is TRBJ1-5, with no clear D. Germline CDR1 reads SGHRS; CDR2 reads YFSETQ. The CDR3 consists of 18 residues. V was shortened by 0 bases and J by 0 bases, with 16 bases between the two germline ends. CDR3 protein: CASSLGLSVADSNQPQHF. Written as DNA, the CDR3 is TGCGCCAGCAGCTTGGGGCTTTCCGTGGCAGATAGCAATCAGCCCCAGCATTTT.

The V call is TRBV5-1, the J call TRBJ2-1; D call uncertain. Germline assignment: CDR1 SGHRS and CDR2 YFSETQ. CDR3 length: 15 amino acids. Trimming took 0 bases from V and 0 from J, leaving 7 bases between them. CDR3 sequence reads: CASSLDPSSYNEQFF. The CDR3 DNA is TGCGCCAGCAGCTTGGATCCCAGCTCCTACAATGAGCAGTTCTTC.